This TCR beta chain was captured by sequencing in a study of cytomegalovirus exposure and HLA in healthy donors. Overall study findings and caveats: As a later analysis showed, a missense DCLRE1C variant was linked to trimming of TCR beta V- and J-genes. Data from an earlier analysis indicated that most TCR beta V segments were productive either about 87% or about 30% of the time. Later on, an analysis tied 15,000 to 20,000 TCR beta sequences to HLA alleles at 0.05 false discovery rate. When a later analysis compared HLA-associated TCR beta chains with equally common others, the HLA-associated chains turned out to be more clonally expanded and to have lower generation probabilities.

It was with 60 Vbeta and 13 Jbeta primers that the PCR ran. Produced via immunoSEQ multiplex PCR; TCRdb's table is partial and in-frame only. The data show around 100,000 clones, with less than 85% seen just once and 15% to 20% held by the top ten. CDR1 and CDR2 (germline): LNHDA, SQIVND (reference sequence). Germline trimming cut 6 bases from V and 7 bases from J; bases unmatched to any gene: 22. The CDR3 covers 19 residues. A word on this clone: What it recognizes is unknown.

The chain couples TRBV19 to TRBJ1-4, with 8 bases identical to TRBD1. The sequence was obtained from a woman aged 55-69 years in good health and CMV-seropositive. Input material: PBMCs. CDR3 DNA sequence: TGTGCCAGTAGCCCCCAGGGGGCGACGACGCCGAACGCACCTGAAAAACTGTTTTTT. Amino acid sequence: CASSPQGATTPNAPEKLFF. Combining the CDR3 with reference TRBV19 and TRBJ1-4 gives the whole variable domain DGGITQSPKYLFRKEGQNVTLSCEQNLNHDAMYWYRQDPGQGLRLIYYSQIVNDFQKGDIAEGYSVSREKKESFPLTVTSAQKNPTAFYLCASSPQGATTPNAPEKLFFGSGTQLSVL.